This T cell receptor beta chain appears in the sequencing data of a study of Graves' ophthalmopathy and Graves' hyperthyroidism. General study findings and limits: The blood repertoire also included most expanded thyroid clonotypes above 0.001 frequency. Between ophthalmopathy and stable hyperthyroidism, a 13-signature model drew a separation with 87.88% sensitivity and approximately 79% specificity.

Notes on this clonotype: Its antigen is not identified. A much bigger clone sits one base away, suggesting this may be a read error.

Other autoimmune diseases, uncontrolled infections, pregnancy or lactation excluded patients from enrollment. The diagnosis combined clinical symptoms, thyroxine, TRAb, thyroid ultrasound and orbital computed tomography scans. This CDR3 comprises 12 residues. The ends were cut back, 8 bases at V and 3 bases at J, with 8 bases in the middle. From RNA, the CDR3 regions of TCR beta chains were amplified and sequenced. HTBI primers were employed in first-round RT-PCR, then a second-round multiplex PCR followed. TCRdb used MiXCR to reprocess the multiplex PCR reads, holding one entry per CDR3 protein. The sample has around 1.1 million distinct CDR3 sequences; 35% to 40% are singletons.

Source material: peripheral blood or thyroid tissue (not recorded which). The chain couples TRBV12-3 or TRBV12-4 to TRBJ1-5, with D possibly TRBD1 on 5 matching bases. The sequence came from an adult man with Graves' hyperthyroidism. The CDR3 reads CASRQFNQPQHF. The CDR3 nucleotides are TGTGCCAGCCGACAGTTCAATCAGCCCCAGCATTTT.